This T cell receptor beta chain derives from a study of Ad26.COV2.S vaccination and SARS-CoV-2 variants. Concerning this clone: The antigen is undetermined.

Findings and caveats of the study: It is possible that the TCR breadth and depth analyses underestimated the total T cell responses. After vaccination, reports described spike-specific CD8+ and CD4+ T cell responses as showing substantial breadth. Individuals receiving vaccine had higher spike-specific TCR breadth than placebo recipients did.

Libraries were prepared by immunoSEQ multiplex PCR; TCRdb keeps only in-frame clonotypes and omits some of them. The table lists over 110,000 clones, 86% of them singletons. This receptor was taken from a human donor who had recovered from COVID-19. The specimen comprised peripheral blood, sampled after recovery from COVID-19.

The DNA for the CDR3 is TGTGCCAGCAGTCCAAAGGGAGGGATACGGTCTAACTATGGCTACACCTTC. It codes for CASSPKGGIRSNYGYTF. The genes are TRBV6-6 and TRBJ1-2, with no clear D. Germline V gene sequence: CDR1 MNHNY, CDR2 SVGAGI (reference sequence). Trimming pared 5 bases from V and 0 bases from J, leaving 19 bases between. The CDR3 has 17 amino acids.